Listed below are T cell receptor beta chains from one sample, sequenced in a study of T cells after yellow fever vaccination. TCRdb re-derived calls from the 5' RACE reads in MiXCR, one entry per CDR3 protein. The table includes fewer than 85,000 distinct CDR3 sequences, roughly 7.7% detected once. Sequences were derived from CD8+ T cells sorted from PBMCs, sampled on the day of the yellow fever booster vaccination. All receptors derive from a man aged 25 to 40 who received the YFV17D yellow fever vaccine. The CDR3 runs from the conserved cysteine through the conserved F or W. A D gene is named only where the DNA matches it firmly. Clone sizes are given selectively: once, few, many, or a class where the clone is expanded.

d_call	j_call	clone_size	v_call	cdr3_nt	cdr3_aa
TRBD1	TRBJ1-1	many	TRBV12-5	TGTGCTAGTGGTTTGGTAGAGGCCGGGACAGAGAACACTGAAGCTTTCTTT	CASGLVEAGTENTEAFF
.	TRBJ1-1	few	TRBV29-1	TGCAGCGTGTGGGGATATACTGAAGCTTTCTTT	CSVWGYTEAFF
.	TRBJ2-2	.	TRBV30	TGTGCCTGGAGGGACACCGGGGAGCTGTTTTTT	CAWRDTGELFF
TRBD1	TRBJ1-5	.	TRBV7-9	TGTGCCAGCAGCTTAGAGGGGGCACAGCCCCAGCATTTT	CASSLEGAQPQHF
.	TRBJ1-5	few	TRBV7-6	TGTGCCAGCAGCTTTTTGGGGGCTGATCAGCCCCAGCATTTT	CASSFLGADQPQHF
.	TRBJ2-1	medium-sized	TRBV5-1	TGCGCCAGCACCACTGGGGCCTGGACTGGGTCCTACAATGAGCAGTTCTTC	CASTTGAWTGSYNEQFF
.	TRBJ2-1	few	TRBV7-9	TGTGCCAGCAGCTGGCCTCTAGCTAATGAGCAGTTCTTC	CASSWPLANEQFF
.	TRBJ1-1	.	TRBV29-1	TGCAGCGTTGAAGGGGTGGACGGGCTGGAGACAGCTTTCTTT	CSVEGVDGLETAFF
TRBD1	TRBJ1-2	few	TRBV29-1	TGCAGCGTCCGGTCGGGACAGGGGTATGGCTACACCTTC	CSVRSGQGYGYTF
.	TRBJ2-1	many	TRBV12-3/TRBV12-4	TGTGCCAGCAGCCCCCGGAGTAATGAGCAGTTCTTC	CASSPRSNEQFF
.	TRBJ2-7	.	TRBV27	TGTGCCAGCGGGAAGGACCTCTACGAGCAGTACTTC	CASGKDLYEQYF
.	TRBJ1-2	few	TRBV30	TGTGCCTGGAGTGTAGAACCCTCGGCGGGGATGGCAGATGGCTACACCTTC	CAWSVEPSAGMADGYTF
.	TRBJ2-3	.	TRBV7-6	TGTGCCAGCAGCCCGACCACAGATACGCAGTATTTT	CASSPTTDTQYF
.	TRBJ2-1	few	TRBV5-1	TGCGCCAGTAGACTGGGGGGCAATGAGCAGTTCTTC	CASRLGGNEQFF
TRBD2	TRBJ2-1	many	TRBV28	TGTGCCAGCAAGGGACTAGCGGGAGGGCCCTCCTACAATGAGCAGTTCTTC	CASKGLAGGPSYNEQFF
TRBD1	TRBJ2-5	few	TRBV30	TGTGCCTGGAGCCTCCTAGGACAGGGGCAAGAGACCCAGTACTTC	CAWSLLGQGQETQYF
.	TRBJ2-1	few	TRBV7-3	TGTGCCAGCAGCTTACGTGACCACCCAGCGGTGAATGAGCAGTTCTTC	CASSLRDHPAVNEQFF
.	TRBJ1-5	few	TRBV9	TGTGCCAGCAGCGCCGGTTTCGGCAATCAGCCCCAGCATTTT	CASSAGFGNQPQHF
TRBD1	TRBJ1-1	.	TRBV5-1	TGCGCCAGCAGCACGAAGCCGGGACAGGCGATTCAAGCTATGAACACTGAAGCTTTCTTT	CASSTKPGQAIQAMNTEAFF
TRBD1	TRBJ2-2	few	TRBV20-1	TGCAGTGCTGAGCTTGGACAGGGAATCGGGGAGCTGTTTTTT	CSAELGQGIGELFF
.	TRBJ2-7	few	TRBV28	TGTGCCAGCAGAGAGTATTCCGGGAGTTCCTTCGACGAGCAGTACTTC	CASREYSGSSFDEQYF
.	TRBJ2-1	few	TRBV5-4	TGTGCCAGCAGCTCGATGTTAGGTTCCTACAATGAGCAGTTCTTC	CASSSMLGSYNEQFF
.	TRBJ2-2	few	TRBV19	TGTGCCAGTAGTATGGCAGCAATAAACACCGGGGAGCTGTTTTTT	CASSMAAINTGELFF
.	TRBJ1-1	few	TRBV7-2	TGTGCCAGCAGCTTTTCCCTGAGAAGACGGATGAACACTGAAGCTTTCTTT	CASSFSLRRRMNTEAFF
.	TRBJ2-3	.	TRBV6-2/TRBV6-3	TGTGCCAGCAGTCCCGGGACTTCTAGCACAGATACGCAGTATTTT	CASSPGTSSTDTQYF
TRBD1	TRBJ2-7	many	TRBV7-6	TGTGCCAGCAGCACCGGACAGGGAGCGTACGAGCAGTACTTC	CASSTGQGAYEQYF
TRBD2	TRBJ2-5	few	TRBV20-1	TGCTGTGCTAGAGGGCCCTTAGCGGGAGGGCCAGAGACCCAGTACTTC	CCARGPLAGGPETQYF
.	TRBJ2-1	few	TRBV20-1	TGCAGTGCTGTGGGCGCGGATGAGCAGTTCTTC	CSAVGADEQFF
TRBD1	TRBJ2-7	many	TRBV15	TGTGCCACCAGACCCCCCGGGACAGGGGACGAGCAGTACTTC	CATRPPGTGDEQYF
.	TRBJ2-1	many	TRBV6-2/TRBV6-3	TGTGCCAGCAGCGGGACGTCCTACAATGAGCAGTTCTTC	CASSGTSYNEQFF
.	TRBJ2-7	few	TRBV20-1	TGCAGTGCTAGAGATCTGGCGGCGACCTACGAGCAGTACTTC	CSARDLAATYEQYF
.	TRBJ2-7	.	TRBV12-3/TRBV12-4	TGTGCCAGCAGTCCCGTCGGGGGCGGGAGTTACGAGCAGTACTTC	CASSPVGGGSYEQYF
TRBD2	TRBJ2-1	few	TRBV7-2	TGTGCCAGCAGCTTCGGGACTACCAGTTTCGATGAGCAGTTCTTC	CASSFGTTSFDEQFF
.	TRBJ2-1	.	TRBV29-1	TGCAGCGTCGTGCAGTACAATGAGCAGTTCTTC	CSVVQYNEQFF
TRBD2	TRBJ2-1	few	TRBV7-6	TGTGCCAGCAGCTTGCTCGGACTAGCAGCCAATGAGCAGTTCTTC	CASSLLGLAANEQFF
.	TRBJ2-1	few	TRBV20-1	TGCAGTGCTAGAGACCGGGTACACTACAATGAGCAGTTCTTC	CSARDRVHYNEQFF
.	TRBJ2-4	.	TRBV5-5	TGTGCCAGCAGCTTGCCCGGAACAAACATTCAGTACTTC	CASSLPGTNIQYF
.	TRBJ2-1	few	TRBV18	TGTGCCAGCTCACCAGCTACAGGGAGGTACTACAATGAGCAGTTCTTC	CASSPATGRYYNEQFF
TRBD1	TRBJ2-4	few	TRBV11-2	TGTGCCAGCAGCCCCTCCGACAGGGGATTAGCCAAAAACATTCAGTACTTC	CASSPSDRGLAKNIQYF
.	TRBJ2-7	few	TRBV25-1	TGTGCCAGCCAGGAGGGAGAGCAGTACTTC	CASQEGEQYF
TRBD1	TRBJ2-2	few	TRBV7-6	TGTGCCAGCAGTTGGACAGGTTCTAACACCGGGGAGCTGTTTTTT	CASSWTGSNTGELFF
.	TRBJ1-4	many	TRBV12-3/TRBV12-4	TGTGCCAGCAGCGACATCGATGAAAAACTGTTTTTT	CASSDIDEKLFF
TRBD1	TRBJ2-7	many	TRBV7-9	TGTGCCAGCAGGACCGGGACAGGGCGGAACGAGCAGTACTTC	CASRTGTGRNEQYF
TRBD2	TRBJ2-1	.	TRBV4-3	TGCGCCAGCAGCCAAGAACCTAGCGGCACCTACAATGAGCAGTTCTTC	CASSQEPSGTYNEQFF